The 10 T cell receptor beta chains given below trace back to one sample, sequenced in a study of brain T cells in children with intractable seizures. The table came from immunoSEQ multiplex PCR; TCRdb's copy has only in-frame clones and leaves some out. The sample shows hundreds of thousands of clones, 85% to 95% of them seen only once. Time point in this sample: blood from clinic visit 5 months post-surgery; TSC patient then seizure free. The source was peripheral blood, collected about 5 months after surgery. These receptors were obtained from a boy in the first two years of life with tuberous sclerosis and intractable seizures.

This rearrangement joins TRBV30 to TRBJ2-1; no reliable D call. The CDR3 spans 14 residues. The germline V gene has CDR1 GTSNPN and CDR2 SVGIG (reference sequence). V was pared by 4 bases and J by 9 bases, with 19 bases between. The CDR3 coding sequence is TGTGCCTGGACCTCCGGTCAAGGTGCCGGTGAGCAGTTCTTC. Translation gives CAWTSGQGAGEQFF. Variable domain in full (rest from reference TRBV30 and TRBJ2-1): SQTIHQWPATLVQPVGSPLSLECTVEGTSNPNLYWYRQAAGRGLQLLFYSVGIGQISSEVPQNLSASRPQDRQFILSSKKLLLSDSGFYLCAWTSGQGAGEQFFGPGTRLTVL.

This chain links TRBV27 with TRBJ2-7; TRBD2 matches at 10 bases. The junction had 9 bases not matched to a gene; V was cut back by 2 bases and J by 5 bases. Germline-derived CDR1 and CDR2 are MNHEY and SMNVEV (reference sequence). The length of the CDR3 is 16 residues. The CDR3 reads CASSLLFPSGSDEQYF. The DNA for the CDR3 is TGTGCCAGCAGTTTACTCTTTCCTAGCGGGAGCGACGAGCAGTACTTC.

This rearrangement joins TRBV12-3 or TRBV12-4 to TRBJ1-5; the D is unclear. The CDR3 totals 12 residues. V was trimmed by 3 bases and J by 1 base, leaving 1 base between them. For the CDR3, the DNA is TGTGCCAGCAGTTTCAGCAATCAGCCCCAGCATTTT. Encoded protein: CASSFSNQPQHF.

The rearrangement uses TRBV6-5 and TRBJ1-2; D gene uncertain. Germline lookup yields CDR1 MNHEY and CDR2 SVGAGI. Deletions cut 2 bases from V and 0 bases from J, with 7 bases between. The CDR3 loop spans 14 amino acids. The CDR3: CASSYRKSNYGYTF. CDR3 sequence (DNA): TGTGCCAGCAGTTACAGAAAGTCTAACTATGGCTACACCTTC.

The CDR3 DNA reads TGCGCCAGCAGCCAGGGACTAGCGGGCATCGAGCAGTACTTC. Amino acid sequence: CASSQGLAGIEQYF. The chain carries TRBV4-1 and TRBJ2-7; TRBD2 agrees at 12 bases. The CDR3 length is 14 residues. V trimming: 3 bases; J trimming: 6 bases; junction bases outside the gene matches: 3. The germline V gene has CDR1 MGHRA and CDR2 YSYEKL.

This chain joins TRBV9 and TRBJ1-2, with D possibly being TRBD1 (5 bases). V dropped 4 bases and J dropped 4 bases, with 8 bases sitting between them. The length of the CDR3 is 12 residues. Germline-derived CDR1 and CDR2 are SGDLS and YYNGEE. CDR3 sequence: CASSRDAYGYTF. The CDR3, as DNA: TGTGCCAGCAGCCGGGACGCCTATGGCTACACCTTC. The full variable domain, its missing parts supplied by reference TRBV9 and TRBJ1-2, is DSGVTQTPKHLITATGQRVTLRCSPRSGDLSVYWYQQSLDQGLQFLIQYYNGEERAKGNILERFSAQQFPDLHSELNLSSLELGDSALYFCASSRDAYGYTFGSGTRLTVV.

V is TRBV6-5 and J is TRBJ1-6, with D perhaps matching TRBD1 (6 bases). Germline lookup yields CDR1 MNHEY and CDR2 SVGAGI. This CDR3 is 14 amino acids long. The V end lost 2 bases, the J end lost 10 bases, and 12 bases lay between the germline ends. The CDR3 DNA reads as TGTGCCAGCAGTTACGAGACAGGAGGCTCACCCCTCCACTTT. Translated: CASSYETGGSPLHF.

This sequence joins TRBV10-3 and TRBJ2-5; D uncertain. Trimming removed 0 bases from V and 0 bases from J, with 14 bases in between. Germline V gene lookup returns CDR1 ENHRY and CDR2 SYGVKD. The CDR3 is 17 residues long. The DNA for the CDR3 is TGTGCCATCAGTGAGTCCCCTCATTACAAGAACCAAGAGACCCAGTACTTC. This codes for CAISESPHYKNQETQYF.

This chain links TRBV11-2 with TRBJ2-1; D uncertain. V was clipped by 2 bases and J by 6 bases, with 11 bases between them. CDR3 length equals 14 residues. Germline V gives CDR1 SGHAT, CDR2 FQNNGV. Written as DNA, the CDR3 is TGTGCCAGCAGCTTACGGGTTTATTCCAATGAGCAGTTCTTC. Its protein product is CASSLRVYSNEQFF.

J is TRBJ2-7 and V is TRBV27; D is perhaps TRBD1 or TRBD2 (5 bases each). The CDR3 consists of 14 residues. Germline V gene data show CDR1 as MNHEY and CDR2 as SMNVEV (reference sequence). The V and J ends lost 8 bases and 0 bases respectively, with 14 bases between them. The CDR3 sequence: CASSTRDGSYEQYF. The CDR3 DNA follows: TGTGCCAGCTCAACCCGGGACGGCTCCTACGAGCAGTACTTC.